This T cell receptor (beta chain) is drawn from a study of CD8 T cells in ankylosing spondylitis. Study conclusions and caveats: The authors reported significant enrichment of disease-linked clones in matched ankylosing spondylitis synovial fluid. In peripheral blood, disease-linked CD8+ clones occurred at relatively low frequencies.

Quantitative molecular-barcoded 5'-RACE generated the TCR beta libraries. TCRdb fed the 5' RACE reads into MiXCR, producing one record per CDR3 protein. Of fewer than 130,000 distinct CDR3 sequences detected, under 30% appear once; the ten largest clones hold over 9%. This clonotype was observed a single time. Its antigen is as yet unknown. Germline values: CDR1 SGHRS, CDR2 YFSETQ. The CDR3 has 16 residues. The J segment lost 9 bases and the V segment lost 0 bases, leaving 12 bases of the junction unmatched. The clonotype comes from a male donor with ankylosing spondylitis. The chain joins TRBV5-1 to TRBJ2-1; 7 bases agree with TRBD2. The material sequenced was synovial fluid, either unsorted or a sorted T cell fraction (not recorded which). CDR3 DNA sequence: TGCGCCAGCAGCTTGGGGACTAGAGACGGGGGTGCTGAGCAGTTCTTC. Protein product: CASSLGTRDGGAEQFF.